The T cell receptor beta chain under discussion was sequenced for a study of T-cell reconstitution after alpha-beta-depleted transplantation in children. Preparation of the TCRbeta library used unique molecular identifiers. One entry per CDR3 protein results from TCRdb running MiXCR on the PCR reads. The sample has roughly 590,000 distinct CDR3 sequences; roughly 17% are singletons. In regard to this clonotype: The junction does not match germline at one end; this may be a read error.

The sequence derives from a human donor who donated a stem cell graft to a child with acute myeloid leukemia. Sequences were derived from PBMCs from the stem cell graft donor, sampled from the stem cell graft.

As DNA, the CDR3 is TGTGCCAGCAGTTATACAGGGTCCTCCGAGCAGTACTTC. Residues: CASSYTGSSEQYF. The chain combines TRBV7-2 with TRBJ2-7; D may be TRBD1 (6 bases). Germline CDR1 SGHTA, CDR2 FQGNSA. This CDR3 contains 13 residues.